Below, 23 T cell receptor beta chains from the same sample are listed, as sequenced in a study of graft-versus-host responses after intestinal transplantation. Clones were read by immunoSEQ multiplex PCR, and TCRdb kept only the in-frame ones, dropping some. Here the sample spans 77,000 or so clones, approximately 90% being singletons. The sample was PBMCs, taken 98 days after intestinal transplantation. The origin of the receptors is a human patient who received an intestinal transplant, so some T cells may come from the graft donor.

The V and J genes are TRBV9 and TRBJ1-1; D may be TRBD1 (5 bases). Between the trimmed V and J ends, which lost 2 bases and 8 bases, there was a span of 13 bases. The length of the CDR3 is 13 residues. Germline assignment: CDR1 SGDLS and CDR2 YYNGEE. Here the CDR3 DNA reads TGTGCCAGCAGCGTGGTGGGGACCCCCGAAGCTTTCTTT. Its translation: CASSVVGTPEAFF.

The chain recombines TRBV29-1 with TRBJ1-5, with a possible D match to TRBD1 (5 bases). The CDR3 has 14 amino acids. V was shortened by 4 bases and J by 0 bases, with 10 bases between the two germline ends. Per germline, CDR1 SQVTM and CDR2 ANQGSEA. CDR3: CSVVPRASNQPQHF. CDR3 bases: TGCAGCGTTGTTCCCAGGGCTAGCAATCAGCCCCAGCATTTT.

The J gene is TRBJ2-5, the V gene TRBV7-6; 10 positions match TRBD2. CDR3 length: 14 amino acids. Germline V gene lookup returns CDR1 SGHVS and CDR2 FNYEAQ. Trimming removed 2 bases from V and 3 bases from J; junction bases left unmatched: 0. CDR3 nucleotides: TGTGCCAGCAGCTTACTAGCGGGGGAAGAGACCCAGTACTTC. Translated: CASSLLAGEETQYF.

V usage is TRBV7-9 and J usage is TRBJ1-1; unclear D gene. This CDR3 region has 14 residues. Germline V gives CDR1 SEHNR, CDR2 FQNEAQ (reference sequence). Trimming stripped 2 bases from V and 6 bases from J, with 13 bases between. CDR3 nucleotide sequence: TGTGCCAGCAGCTTACCCAGTCTCTTTCCTGAAGCTTTCTTT. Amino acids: CASSLPSLFPEAFF.

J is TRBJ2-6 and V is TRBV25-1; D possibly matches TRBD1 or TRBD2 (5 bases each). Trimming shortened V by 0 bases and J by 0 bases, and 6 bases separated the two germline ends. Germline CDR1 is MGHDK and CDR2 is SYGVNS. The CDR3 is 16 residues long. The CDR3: CASSEYGGSGANVLTF. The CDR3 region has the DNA TGTGCCAGCAGTGAATATGGGGGCTCTGGGGCCAACGTCCTGACTTTC.

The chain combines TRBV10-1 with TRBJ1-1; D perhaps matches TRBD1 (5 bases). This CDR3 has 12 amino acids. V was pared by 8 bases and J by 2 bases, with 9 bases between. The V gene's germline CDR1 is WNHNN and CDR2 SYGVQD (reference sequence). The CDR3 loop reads CASDRINTEAFF. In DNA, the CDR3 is TGCGCCAGCGACAGAATTAACACTGAAGCTTTCTTT.

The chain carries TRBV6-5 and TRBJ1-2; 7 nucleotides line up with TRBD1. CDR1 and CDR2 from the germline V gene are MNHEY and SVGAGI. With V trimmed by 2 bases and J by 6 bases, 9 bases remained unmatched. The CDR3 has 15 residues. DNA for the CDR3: TGTGCCAGCAGTTACGACCCCAGGGGGATCGATGGCTACACCTTC. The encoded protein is CASSYDPRGIDGYTF.

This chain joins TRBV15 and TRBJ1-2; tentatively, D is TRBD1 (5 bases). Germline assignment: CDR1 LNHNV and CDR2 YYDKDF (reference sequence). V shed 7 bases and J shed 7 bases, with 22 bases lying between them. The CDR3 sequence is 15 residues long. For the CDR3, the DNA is TGTGCCACCACGATACGGGGCTCACCCCAGGCTGGCTACACCTTC. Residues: CATTIRGSPQAGYTF.

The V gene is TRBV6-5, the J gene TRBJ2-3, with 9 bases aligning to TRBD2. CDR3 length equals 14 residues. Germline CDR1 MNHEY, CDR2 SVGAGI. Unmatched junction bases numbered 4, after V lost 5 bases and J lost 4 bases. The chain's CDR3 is CASSKGLAADTQYF. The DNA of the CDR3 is TGTGCCAGCAGTAAGGGACTAGCAGCAGATACGCAGTATTTT.

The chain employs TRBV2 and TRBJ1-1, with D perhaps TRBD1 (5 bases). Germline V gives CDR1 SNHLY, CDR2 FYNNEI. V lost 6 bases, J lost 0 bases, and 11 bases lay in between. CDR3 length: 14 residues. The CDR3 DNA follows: TGTGCCAGCAGGGAGGACACCTTGAACACTGAAGCTTTCTTT. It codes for CASREDTLNTEAFF.

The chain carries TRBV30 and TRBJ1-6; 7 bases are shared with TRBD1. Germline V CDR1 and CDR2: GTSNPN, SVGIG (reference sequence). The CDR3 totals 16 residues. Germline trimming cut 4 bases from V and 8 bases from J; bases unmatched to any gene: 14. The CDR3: CAWIRAGKGAHSPLHF. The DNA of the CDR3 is TGTGCCTGGATTAGGGCAGGGAAGGGGGCCCATTCACCCCTCCACTTT.

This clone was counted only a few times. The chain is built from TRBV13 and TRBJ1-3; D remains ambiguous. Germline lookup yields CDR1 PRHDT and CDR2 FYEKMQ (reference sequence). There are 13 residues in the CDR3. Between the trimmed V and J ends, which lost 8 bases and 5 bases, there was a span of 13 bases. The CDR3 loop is CASRRGGRNTIYF. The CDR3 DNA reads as TGTGCCAGCCGTCGGGGAGGCCGAAACACCATATATTTT.

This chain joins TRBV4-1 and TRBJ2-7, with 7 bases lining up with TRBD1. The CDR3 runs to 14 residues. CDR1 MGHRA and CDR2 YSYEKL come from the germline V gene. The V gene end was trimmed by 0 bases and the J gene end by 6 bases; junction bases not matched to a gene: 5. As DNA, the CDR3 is TGCGCCAGCAGCCAAGATGGGACAGTCACCGAGCAGTACTTC. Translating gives CASSQDGTVTEQYF.

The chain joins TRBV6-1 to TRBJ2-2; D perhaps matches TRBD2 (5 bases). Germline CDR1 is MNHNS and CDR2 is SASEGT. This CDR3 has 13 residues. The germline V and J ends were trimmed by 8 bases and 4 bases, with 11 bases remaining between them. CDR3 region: CASGRGSTGELFF. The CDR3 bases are TGTGCCAGCGGACGGGGTTCCACCGGGGAGCTGTTTTTT.

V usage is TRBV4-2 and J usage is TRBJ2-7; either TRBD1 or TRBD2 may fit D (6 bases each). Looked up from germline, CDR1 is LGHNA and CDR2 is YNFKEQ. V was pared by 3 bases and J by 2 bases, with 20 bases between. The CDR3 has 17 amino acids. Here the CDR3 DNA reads TGTGCCAGCAGCCAGGGGGCAGTCTCTAGCGCCACCTACGAGCAGTACTTC. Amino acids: CASSQGAVSSATYEQYF.

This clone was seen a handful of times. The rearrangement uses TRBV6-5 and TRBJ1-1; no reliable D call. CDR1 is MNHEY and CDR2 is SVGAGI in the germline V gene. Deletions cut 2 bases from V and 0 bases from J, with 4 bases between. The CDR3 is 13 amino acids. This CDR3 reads CASSYPMNTEAFF. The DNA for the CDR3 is TGTGCCAGCAGTTACCCCATGAACACTGAAGCTTTCTTT.

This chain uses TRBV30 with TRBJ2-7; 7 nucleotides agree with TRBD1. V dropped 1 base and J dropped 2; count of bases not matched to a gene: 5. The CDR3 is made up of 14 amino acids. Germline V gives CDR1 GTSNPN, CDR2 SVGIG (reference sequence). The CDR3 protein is CAWSGRTGAYEQYF. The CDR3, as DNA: TGTGCCTGGAGTGGGAGGACAGGTGCCTACGAGCAGTACTTC.

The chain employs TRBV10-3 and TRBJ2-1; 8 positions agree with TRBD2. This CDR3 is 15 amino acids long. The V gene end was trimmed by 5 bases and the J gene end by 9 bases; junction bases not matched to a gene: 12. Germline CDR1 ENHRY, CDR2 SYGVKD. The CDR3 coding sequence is TGTGCCATCAGTAAAGGGACGGGAGGGTCCCTTGAGCAGTTCTTC. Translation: CAISKGTGGSLEQFF.

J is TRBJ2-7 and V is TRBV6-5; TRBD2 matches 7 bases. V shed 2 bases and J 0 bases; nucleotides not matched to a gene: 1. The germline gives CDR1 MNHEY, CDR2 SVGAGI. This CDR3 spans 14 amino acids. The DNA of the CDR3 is TGTGCCAGCAGTTACCTAGCGGACTCCTACGAGCAGTACTTC. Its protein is CASSYLADSYEQYF.

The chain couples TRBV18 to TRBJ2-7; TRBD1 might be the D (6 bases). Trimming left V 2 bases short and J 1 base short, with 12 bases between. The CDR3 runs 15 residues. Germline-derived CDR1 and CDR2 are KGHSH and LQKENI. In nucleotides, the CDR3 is TGTGCCAGCTCACCAGGCACAGGGAATTCCTACGAGCAGTACTTC. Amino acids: CASSPGTGNSYEQYF.

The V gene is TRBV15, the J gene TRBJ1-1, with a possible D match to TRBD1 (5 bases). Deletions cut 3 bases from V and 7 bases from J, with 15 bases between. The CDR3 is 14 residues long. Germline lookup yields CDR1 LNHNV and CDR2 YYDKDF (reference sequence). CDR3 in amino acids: CATSSTTAAIEAFF. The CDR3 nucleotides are TGTGCCACCAGCAGCACGACAGCCGCTATTGAAGCTTTCTTT.

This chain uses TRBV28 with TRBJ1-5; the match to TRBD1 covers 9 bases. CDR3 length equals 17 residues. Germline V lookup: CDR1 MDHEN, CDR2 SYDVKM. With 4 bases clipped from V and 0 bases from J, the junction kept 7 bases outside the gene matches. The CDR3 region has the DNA TGTGCCAGCAGTTCCGGACAGGGGAGACATAGCAATCAGCCCCAGCATTTT. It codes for CASSSGQGRHSNQPQHF.

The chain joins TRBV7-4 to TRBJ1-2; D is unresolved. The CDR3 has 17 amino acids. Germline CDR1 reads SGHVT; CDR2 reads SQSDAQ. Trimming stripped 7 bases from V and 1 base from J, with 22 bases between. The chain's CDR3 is CASTPRLTSPYNYGYTF. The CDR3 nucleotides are TGTGCCAGCACTCCCAGGCTAACTTCTCCATATAACTATGGCTACACCTTC.